The entry below describes one T cell receptor (beta chain). J gave up 3 bases and V 1 base, and 10 bases lay outside the gene matches. The CDR3 loop spans 17 amino acids. Germline V gene sequence: CDR1 SGHRS, CDR2 YFSETQ. The data are from a study of blood T cell repertoires in COVID-19. Study overall: The United States, Italy and Spain were the sources of the acute and convalescent COVID-19 samples. PBMCs, B-cell-depleted T cells, or T cells were the source of the cDNA or gDNA that made up the material.

Authors' analysis steps: Amplification with reference gene primers provided the estimates of nucleated cell counts. This table comes from immunoSEQ multiplex PCR, and its TCRdb copy is limited to in-frame clones, with some not included. V and J calls and clone size follow that table, whereas D and trimming were derived from the DNA. The sample includes about 180,000 clones, over 75% seen only once; the top ten take approximately 9.9%. The specimen was peripheral blood. The receptor's source is a human donor with active or convalescent COVID-19. The donor label of this sample is uncertain. J is TRBJ2-7 and V is TRBV5-1, with 10 positions matching TRBD1. The DNA of the CDR3 is TGCGCCAGCAGCTTGCTGCCGCTCCGGGACAGGGGCTACGAGCAGTACTTC. Translation gives CASSLLPLRDRGYEQYF.